A single sample is the source of the 10 T cell receptor beta chains below, sequenced in a study of beta chain features in type 1 diabetes. The investigators reverse transcribed all of the isolated RNA, so they sequenced expressed TCRB transcripts. TCRdb's table, derived via immunoSEQ multiplex PCR, lists solely in-frame clones and lacks some. Here the sample spans under 900,000 clones, under 20% being singletons. What was sequenced was naive CD4+ T cells from blood. The receptors originated from a woman younger than 30 in good health.

This clone was observed a handful of times. This chain uses TRBV7-9 with TRBJ2-7; 8 bases match TRBD1. In germline, CDR1 is SEHNR, CDR2 FQNEAQ (reference sequence). V shed 5 bases and J 0 bases; nucleotides not matched to a gene: 3. This CDR3 comprises 14 residues. Here the CDR3 DNA reads TGTGCCAGCAGCGCAGGGGGCTTCTCCTACGAGCAGTACTTC. This translates into CASSAGGFSYEQYF.

This clone came up a few times. V gene TRBV6-1 combines with J gene TRBJ2-3; the D is unclear. V shed 7 bases and J shed 3 bases, with 5 bases lying between them. CDR1 is MNHNS, CDR2 SASEGT, per germline. The CDR3 contains 11 residues. CDR3 nucleotides: TGTGCCAGCATGGGTACAGATACGCAGTATTTT. This codes for CASMGTDTQYF.

CDR3: CASSLVFSQGELFF. In DNA form, the CDR3 reads TGTGCCAGCAGCTTAGTATTCTCACAAGGGGAGCTGTTTTTT. This chain joins TRBV7-2 and TRBJ2-2; D gene ambiguous. Germline V gene data show CDR1 as SGHTA and CDR2 as FQGNSA. This CDR3 comprises 14 residues. V was clipped by 1 base and J by 8 bases, with 11 bases between them.

Only a few counts were recorded for this clone. The chain combines TRBV5-4 with TRBJ2-3, with TRBD2 matching 9 bases. The CDR3 spans 15 residues. V shed 1 base and J 6 bases; nucleotides not matched to a gene: 6. Looked up from germline, CDR1 is SGHNT and CDR2 is YYREEE (reference sequence). The CDR3 DNA reads TGTGCCAGCAGCTTGAGAAGCGGGAGGAGGGATACGCAGTATTTT. Its translation is CASSLRSGRRDTQYF.

The chain recombines TRBV28 with TRBJ2-3; D call uncertain. Per germline, CDR1 MDHEN and CDR2 SYDVKM. V lost 2 bases, J lost 4 bases, and 13 bases lay in between. The CDR3 extends over 15 amino acids. Here the CDR3 DNA reads TGTGCCAGCAGTTTAAGGTCACGGCTTGCAGATACGCAGTATTTT. Amino acid sequence: CASSLRSRLADTQYF.

The chain joins TRBV30 to TRBJ2-7; 12 nucleotides align to TRBD1. J gave up 3 bases and V 3 bases, and 9 bases lay outside the gene matches. The CDR3 sequence is 16 residues long. CDR1 and CDR2 from the germline V gene are GTSNPN and SVGIG (reference sequence). DNA for the CDR3: TGTGCCTGGAGGGGGACAGGGGGCGTCACGGGCTACGAGCAGTACTTC. Residues: CAWRGTGGVTGYEQYF.

This rearrangement joins TRBV28 to TRBJ2-2; D is undetermined. Germline V gene data show CDR1 as MDHEN and CDR2 as SYDVKM. The CDR3 contains 15 residues. Trimming took 5 bases from V and 1 from J, leaving 11 bases between them. The CDR3 sequence: CASSHIFRNTGELFF. The CDR3 nucleotides are TGTGCCAGCAGTCATATTTTCCGGAACACCGGGGAGCTGTTTTTT.

This chain joins TRBV28 and TRBJ2-7, with D uncertain. Per the germline V gene, CDR1 is MDHEN and CDR2 is SYDVKM. V lost 3 bases to trimming and J lost 3 bases, with 9 bases between them. CDR3 length: 13 amino acids. In DNA form, the CDR3 reads TGTGCCAGCAGTTTGACCGGCTTCTACGAGCAGTACTTC. It codes for CASSLTGFYEQYF.

About this clone: Additional DNA sequences in this sample encode the identical CDR3. The V call is TRBV7-3, the J call TRBJ1-1; D is unresolved. Germline V CDR1 and CDR2: SGHTA, FQGTGA. The CDR3 runs 13 residues. The germline V and J ends were trimmed by 5 bases and 1 base, with 8 bases remaining between them. This CDR3 is CASSPGTNTEAFF. CDR3 nucleotide sequence: TGTGCCAGCAGCCCGGGAACGAACACTGAAGCTTTCTTT.

There are a few counts of this clone. The chain combines TRBV14 with TRBJ2-3; D is unclear. Trimming took off 0 bases at V and 8 bases at J, with 9 bases between the two ends. From germline, CDR1 is SGHDN and CDR2 FVKESK. The CDR3 spans 13 residues. The CDR3 sequence is CASSQEGFFTQYF. The CDR3 DNA reads TGTGCCAGCAGCCAAGAAGGGTTCTTTACGCAGTATTTT.